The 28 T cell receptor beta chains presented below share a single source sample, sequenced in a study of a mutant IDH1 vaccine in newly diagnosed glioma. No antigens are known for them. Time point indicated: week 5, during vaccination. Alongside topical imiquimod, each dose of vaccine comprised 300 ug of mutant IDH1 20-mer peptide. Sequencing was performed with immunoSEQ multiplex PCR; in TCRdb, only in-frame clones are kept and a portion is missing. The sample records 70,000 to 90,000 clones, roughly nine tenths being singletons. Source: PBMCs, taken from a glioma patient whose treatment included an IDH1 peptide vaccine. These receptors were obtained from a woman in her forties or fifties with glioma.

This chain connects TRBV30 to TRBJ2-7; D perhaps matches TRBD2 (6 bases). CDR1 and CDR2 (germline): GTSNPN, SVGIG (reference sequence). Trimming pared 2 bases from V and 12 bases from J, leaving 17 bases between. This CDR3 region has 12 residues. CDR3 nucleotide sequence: TGTGCCTGGAGTCAAACAAGGAGGGCGCGGTACTTC. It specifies CAWSQTRRARYF.

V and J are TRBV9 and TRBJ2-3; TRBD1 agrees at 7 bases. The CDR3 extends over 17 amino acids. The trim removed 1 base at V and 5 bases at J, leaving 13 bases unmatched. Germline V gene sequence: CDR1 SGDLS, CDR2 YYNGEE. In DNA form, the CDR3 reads TGTGCCAGCAGCGTAAGGGTTGGGGACAGATCTCTAGATACGCAGTATTTT. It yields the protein CASSVRVGDRSLDTQYF. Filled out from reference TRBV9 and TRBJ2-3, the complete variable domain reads DSGVTQTPKHLITATGQRVTLRCSPRSGDLSVYWYQQSLDQGLQFLIQYYNGEERAKGNILERFSAQQFPDLHSELNLSSLELGDSALYFCASSVRVGDRSLDTQYFGPGTRLTVL.

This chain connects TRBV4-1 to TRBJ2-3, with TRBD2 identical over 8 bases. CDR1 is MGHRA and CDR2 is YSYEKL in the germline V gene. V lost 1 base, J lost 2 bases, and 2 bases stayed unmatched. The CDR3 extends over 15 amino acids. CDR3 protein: CASSQAGLDTDTQYF. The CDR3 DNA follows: TGCGCCAGCAGCCAAGCGGGACTAGACACAGATACGCAGTATTTT.

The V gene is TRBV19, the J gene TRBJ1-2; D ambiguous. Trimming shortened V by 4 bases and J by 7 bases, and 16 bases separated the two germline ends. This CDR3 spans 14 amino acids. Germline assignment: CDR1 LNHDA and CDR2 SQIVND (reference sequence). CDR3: CASSTHSGLGGYTF. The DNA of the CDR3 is TGTGCCAGTAGTACCCACTCCGGCCTAGGTGGCTACACCTTC.

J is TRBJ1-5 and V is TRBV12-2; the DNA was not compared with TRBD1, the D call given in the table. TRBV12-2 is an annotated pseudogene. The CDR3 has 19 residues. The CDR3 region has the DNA TGTGCAAGTCGCTTATTAACCAGTGAGGGGGCGAGGAGCAATCAGCCCCAGCATTTT. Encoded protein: CASRLLTSEGARSNQPQHF.

CDR3 protein: CASSLADLGFTEAFF. The CDR3 nucleotides read TGCGCCAGCAGCTTGGCCGATTTAGGGTTCACTGAAGCTTTCTTT. The chain couples TRBV5-1 to TRBJ1-1; D uncertain. The V and J ends lost 0 bases and 4 bases respectively, with 13 bases between them. Germline V gene data show CDR1 as SGHRS and CDR2 as YFSETQ. This CDR3 is built from 15 residues.

The CDR3 region has the DNA TGTGCCAGCAGCTTGAGGGAATCTGGGGCCAACGTCCTGACTTTC. Protein: CASSLRESGANVLTF. V usage is TRBV5-5 and J usage is TRBJ2-6; no reliable D call. The germline V gene encodes CDR1 SGHKS and CDR2 YYEKEE (reference sequence). The CDR3 length is 15 residues. V was shortened by 1 base and J by 1 base, with 6 bases between the two germline ends.

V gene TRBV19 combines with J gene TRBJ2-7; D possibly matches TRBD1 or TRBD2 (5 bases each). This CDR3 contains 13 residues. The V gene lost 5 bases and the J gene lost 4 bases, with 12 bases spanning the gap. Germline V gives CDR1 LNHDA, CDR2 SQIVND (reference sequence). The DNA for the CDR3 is TGTGCCAGTAGTTGGGGGAGCAGATACGAGCAGTACTTC. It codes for CASSWGSRYEQYF.

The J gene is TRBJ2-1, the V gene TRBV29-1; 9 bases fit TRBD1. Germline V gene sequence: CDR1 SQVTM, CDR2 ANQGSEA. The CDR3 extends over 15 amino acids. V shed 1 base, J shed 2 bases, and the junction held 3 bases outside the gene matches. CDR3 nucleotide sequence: TGCAGCGTTGAAGGGGACAGGGACACCTACAATGAGCAGTTCTTC. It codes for CSVEGDRDTYNEQFF.

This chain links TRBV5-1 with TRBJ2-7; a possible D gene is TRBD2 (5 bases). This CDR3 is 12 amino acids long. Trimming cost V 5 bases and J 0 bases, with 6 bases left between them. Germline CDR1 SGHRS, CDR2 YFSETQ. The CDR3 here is CASRGSSYEQYF. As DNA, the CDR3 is TGCGCCAGCAGAGGGAGCTCCTACGAGCAGTACTTC.

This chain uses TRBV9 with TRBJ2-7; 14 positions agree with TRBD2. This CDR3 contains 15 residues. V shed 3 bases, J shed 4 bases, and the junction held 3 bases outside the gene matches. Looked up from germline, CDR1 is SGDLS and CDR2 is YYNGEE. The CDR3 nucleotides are TGTGCCAGCAGCGGGGGACTAGCGGGAGCATACGAGCAGTACTTC. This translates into CASSGGLAGAYEQYF.

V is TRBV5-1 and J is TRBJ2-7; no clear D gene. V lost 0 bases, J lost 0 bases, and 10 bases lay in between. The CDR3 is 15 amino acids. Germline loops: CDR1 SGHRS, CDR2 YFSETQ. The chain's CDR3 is CASSLEVGTSYEQYF. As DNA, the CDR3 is TGCGCCAGCAGCTTGGAGGTTGGAACCTCCTACGAGCAGTACTTC.

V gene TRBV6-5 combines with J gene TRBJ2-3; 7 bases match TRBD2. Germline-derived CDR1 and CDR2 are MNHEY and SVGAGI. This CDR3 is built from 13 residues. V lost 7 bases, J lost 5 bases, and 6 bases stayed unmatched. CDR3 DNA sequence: TGTGCCAGCAAACAGCCGGGGGGAGATACGCAGTATTTT. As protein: CASKQPGGDTQYF.

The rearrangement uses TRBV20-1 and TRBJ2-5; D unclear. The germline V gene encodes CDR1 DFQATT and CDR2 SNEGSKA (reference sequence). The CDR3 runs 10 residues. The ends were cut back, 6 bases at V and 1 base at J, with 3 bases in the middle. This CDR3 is CSASQETQYF. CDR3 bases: TGCAGTGCCTCCCAAGAGACCCAGTACTTC.

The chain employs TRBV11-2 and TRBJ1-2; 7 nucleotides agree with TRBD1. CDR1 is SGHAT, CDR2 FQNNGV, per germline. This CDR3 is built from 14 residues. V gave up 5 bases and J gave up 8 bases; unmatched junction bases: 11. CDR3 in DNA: TGTGCCAGCAGCCACAGGGGTGCTATGAGGGGCTACACCTTC. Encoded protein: CASSHRGAMRGYTF. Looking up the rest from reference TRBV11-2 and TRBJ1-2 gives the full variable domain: EAGVAQSPRYKIIEKRQSVAFWCNPISGHATLYWYQQILGQGPKLLIQFQNNGVVDDSQLPKDRFSAERLKGVDSTLKIQPAKLEDSAVYLCASSHRGAMRGYTFGSGTRLTVV.

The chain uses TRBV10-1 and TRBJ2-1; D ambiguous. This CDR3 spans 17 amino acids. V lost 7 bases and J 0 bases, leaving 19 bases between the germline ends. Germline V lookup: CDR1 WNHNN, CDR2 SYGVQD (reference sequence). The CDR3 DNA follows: TGCGCCAGCACCCTTGGACCATCCTTCCTCTCCTACAATGAGCAGTTCTTC. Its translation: CASTLGPSFLSYNEQFF.

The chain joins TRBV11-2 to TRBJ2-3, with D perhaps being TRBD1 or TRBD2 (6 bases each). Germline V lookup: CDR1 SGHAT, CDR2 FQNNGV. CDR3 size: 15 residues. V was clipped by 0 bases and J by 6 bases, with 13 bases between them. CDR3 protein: CASSLEGHGGDTQYF. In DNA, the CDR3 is TGTGCCAGCAGCTTAGAGGGCCACGGGGGCGATACGCAGTATTTT.

CDR3: CASSDPTSGTDTQYF. As DNA, the CDR3 is TGTGCCAGTAGTGACCCGACTAGCGGCACAGATACGCAGTATTTT. The chain combines TRBV19 with TRBJ2-3; TRBD2 matches at 8 bases. V lost 5 bases and J lost 1; bases outside the gene matches: 5. Germline values: CDR1 LNHDA, CDR2 SQIVND (reference sequence). CDR3 length equals 15 residues.

CDR3 sequence: CASSVRDSPYGYTF. The DNA for the CDR3 is TGTGCCAGCAGCGTCCGGGACAGTCCCTATGGCTACACCTTC. The V call is TRBV5-6, the J call TRBJ1-2; 7 bases line up with TRBD1. V lost 4 bases, J lost 4 bases, and 7 bases stayed unmatched. The germline V gene encodes CDR1 SGHDT and CDR2 YYEEEE. The CDR3 extends over 14 amino acids. Full variable domain (outside the CDR3, taken from reference TRBV5-6 and TRBJ1-2): DAGVTQSPTHLIKTRGQQVTLRCSPKSGHDTVSWYQQALGQGPQFIFQYYEEEERQRGNFPDRFSGHQFPNYSSELNVNALLLGDSALYLCASSVRDSPYGYTFGSGTRLTVV.

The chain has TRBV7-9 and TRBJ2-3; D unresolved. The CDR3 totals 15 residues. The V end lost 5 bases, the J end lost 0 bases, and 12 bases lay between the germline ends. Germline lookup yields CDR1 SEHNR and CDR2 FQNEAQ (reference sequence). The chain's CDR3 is CASSLVRPSTDTQYF. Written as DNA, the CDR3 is TGTGCCAGCAGCCTGGTCAGACCTAGCACAGATACGCAGTATTTT.

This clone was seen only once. The CDR3: CASRRDPLTPYNEQFF. The DNA of the CDR3 is TGCGCCAGCAGACGGGACCCCCTTACCCCCTACAATGAGCAGTTCTTC. The V gene is TRBV5-1, the J gene TRBJ2-1; D could derive from TRBD1 or TRBD2 (5 bases each). The CDR3 spans 16 residues. With 5 bases removed from V and 2 bases from J, the gap between germline ends came to 17 bases. The V gene's germline CDR1 is SGHRS and CDR2 YFSETQ.

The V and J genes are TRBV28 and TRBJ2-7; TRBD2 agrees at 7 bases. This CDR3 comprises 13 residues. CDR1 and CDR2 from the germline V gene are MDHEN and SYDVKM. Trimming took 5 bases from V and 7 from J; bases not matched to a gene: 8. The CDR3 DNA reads TGTGCCAGCAGTCCGGGGACTATGGCTGAGCAGTACTTC. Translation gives CASSPGTMAEQYF.

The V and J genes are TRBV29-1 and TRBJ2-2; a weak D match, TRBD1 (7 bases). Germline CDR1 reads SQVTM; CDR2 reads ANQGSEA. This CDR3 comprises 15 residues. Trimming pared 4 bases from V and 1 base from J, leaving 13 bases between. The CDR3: CSVAGQGGNTGELFF. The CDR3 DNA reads TGCAGCGTTGCAGGGCAGGGGGGGAACACCGGGGAGCTGTTTTTT.

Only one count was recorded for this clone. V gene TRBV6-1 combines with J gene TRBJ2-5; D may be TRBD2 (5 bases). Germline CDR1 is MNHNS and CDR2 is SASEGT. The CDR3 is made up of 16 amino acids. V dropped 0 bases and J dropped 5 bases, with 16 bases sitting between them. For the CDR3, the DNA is TGTGCCAGCAGTGAAGCTGGCGGGTGGAGGTGGGAGACCCAGTACTTC. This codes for CASSEAGGWRWETQYF.

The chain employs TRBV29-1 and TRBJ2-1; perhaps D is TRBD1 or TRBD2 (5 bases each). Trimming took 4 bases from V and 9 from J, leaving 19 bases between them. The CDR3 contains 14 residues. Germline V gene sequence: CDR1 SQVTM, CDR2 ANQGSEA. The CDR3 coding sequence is TGCAGCGTTGCTTTCCCCGGGACCAACAGTGAGCAGTTCTTC. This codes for CSVAFPGTNSEQFF.

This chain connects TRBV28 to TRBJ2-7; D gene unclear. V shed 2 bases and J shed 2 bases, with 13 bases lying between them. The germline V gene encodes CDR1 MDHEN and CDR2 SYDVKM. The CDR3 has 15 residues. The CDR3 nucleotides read TGTGCCAGCAGTTTAAGGACGGTGACTCCCTACGAGCAGTACTTC. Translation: CASSLRTVTPYEQYF.

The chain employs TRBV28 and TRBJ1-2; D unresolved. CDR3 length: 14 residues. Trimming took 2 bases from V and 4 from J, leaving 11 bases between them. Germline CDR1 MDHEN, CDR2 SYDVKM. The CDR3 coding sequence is TGTGCCAGCAGTTTACCCGGTATTAGCTATGGCTACACCTTC. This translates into CASSLPGISYGYTF.

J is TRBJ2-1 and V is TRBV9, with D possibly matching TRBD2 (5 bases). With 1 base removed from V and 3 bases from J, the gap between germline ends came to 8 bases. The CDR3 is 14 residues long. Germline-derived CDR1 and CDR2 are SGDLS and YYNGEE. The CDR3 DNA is TGTGCCAGCAGCGTAACCGGGAACTACAATGAGCAGTTCTTC. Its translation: CASSVTGNYNEQFF.